The rows below give T cell receptor beta chains drawn from one sample of a study of blood T cells in healthy people across ages. MiXCR, applied by TCRdb to the 5' RACE reads, yields one record per CDR3 protein. The sample holds roughly 1,800,000 distinct CDR3 sequences, 49% seen once. Material for sequencing was blood. These receptors were obtained from a woman aged 40 to 55 in good health. CDR3s include the opening cysteine and the closing phenylalanine or tryptophan. A D gene is named only where the DNA matches it firmly.

TRBV12-3/TRBV12-4	TRBJ2-3	NA	CASRRGGSQLTDTQYF
TRBV18	TRBJ2-1	NA	CASLLGPMRNEQFF
TRBV12-5	TRBJ2-1	TRBD2	CASGLARGRTSGGAHNEQFF
TRBV13	NA	NA	CASSPRANSYEQYF
TRBV18	TRBJ2-1	NA	CASSPQSPGQLNNEQFF
TRBV6-2/TRBV6-3	TRBJ2-5	TRBD1	CASSGTGRKTQYF
TRBV7-9	TRBJ1-1	NA	CASSLTGYRTEAFF
TRBV7-9	TRBJ1-1	TRBD1	CASSFTGGAYTEAFF
TRBV24-1	TRBJ1-2	NA	CATSDAGSNYGYTF
TRBV4-2	TRBJ2-5	NA	CASSAGTDHLHQETQYF
TRBV5-1	TRBJ2-3	NA	CASSLAGMAGTDTQYF
TRBV5-1	TRBJ2-1	NA	CASSLGVHNEQFF
TRBV7-9	TRBJ2-4	NA	CASSGLLDIQYF
TRBV6-2/TRBV6-3	TRBJ2-5	NA	CASSSERLVQETQYF
TRBV27	TRBJ1-5	NA	CASSASTGSPQPQHF
TRBV20-1	TRBJ2-7	NA	CSAVRQAVEQYF
TRBV10-2	TRBJ2-3	NA	CASTSFLSTDTQYF
TRBV7-9	TRBJ2-3	NA	CASSLEEGKKYF
TRBV7-9	TRBJ2-3	TRBD2	CASSNPGLAVTTDTQYF
TRBV7-9	TRBJ2-5	NA	CASSLGSGYETQYF
TRBV12-3/TRBV12-4	TRBJ1-1	NA	CASIQQGEAFF
TRBV25-1	TRBJ2-1	NA	CASSRPGEPYNEQFF
TRBV11-2	TRBJ2-7	NA	CASGREISYEQYF
TRBV12-3/TRBV12-4	TRBJ2-5	TRBD1	CASSSPRDRGQETQYF
TRBV7-8	TRBJ2-1	TRBD2	CASSLPRTSGGRGNEQFF
TRBV20-1	TRBJ1-5	NA	CSARDDRFGQPQHF
TRBV5-6	TRBJ2-1	NA	CASSLEPEQFF
TRBV12-3/TRBV12-4	TRBJ2-7	NA	CASSLTSSYEQYF
TRBV15	TRBJ2-3	TRBD2	CATSRGLAGSTDTQYF
TRBV18	TRBJ1-2	NA	CASSPVGNNYGYTF
TRBV7-6	NA	TRBD1	CASGLTGYEQYF
TRBV6-2/TRBV6-3	TRBJ2-3	NA	CASSYSTADLTDTQYF
TRBV20-1	TRBJ2-5	NA	CSARSARRTHKQYF
TRBV7-2	TRBJ2-4	TRBD2	CASSTVGSGTKNIQYF
TRBV7-2	TRBJ2-2	NA	CASSLGGVTGELFF
TRBV24-1	TRBJ2-1	TRBD2	CATSDSGLAGGPYYNEQFF
TRBV6-6	TRBJ2-1	TRBD2	CASIKAGGPMNEQFF
TRBV4-3	TRBJ1-1	NA	CASSQDSLGGGTEAFF
TRBV20-1	TRBJ2-5	NA	CSAHRGSGAETQYF
TRBV10-3	TRBJ2-7	TRBD1	CAIGSTGDYYEQYF
TRBV6-6	TRBJ2-7	TRBD2	CASSTTSGGTYEQYF
TRBV2	TRBJ2-3	NA	CAGAVDAANTQYF
TRBV4-2	TRBJ1-2	TRBD1	CASSPPDREEYGYTF
TRBV5-1	NA	NA	CASSLEGRRETQYF
TRBV11-2	TRBJ2-5	NA	CASSLSLGRVETQYF
TRBV2	TRBJ2-5	TRBD1	CASSEGQGEAETQYF
TRBV24-1	TRBJ2-3	NA	CATSDSGAGIVNTQYF
TRBV5-1	TRBJ2-7	NA	CAISLGDTRYEQYF
TRBV7-2	TRBJ2-3	TRBD2	CASSLLSGGETDTQYF
TRBV9	TRBJ1-2	NA	CASSVGEGTRYGYTF